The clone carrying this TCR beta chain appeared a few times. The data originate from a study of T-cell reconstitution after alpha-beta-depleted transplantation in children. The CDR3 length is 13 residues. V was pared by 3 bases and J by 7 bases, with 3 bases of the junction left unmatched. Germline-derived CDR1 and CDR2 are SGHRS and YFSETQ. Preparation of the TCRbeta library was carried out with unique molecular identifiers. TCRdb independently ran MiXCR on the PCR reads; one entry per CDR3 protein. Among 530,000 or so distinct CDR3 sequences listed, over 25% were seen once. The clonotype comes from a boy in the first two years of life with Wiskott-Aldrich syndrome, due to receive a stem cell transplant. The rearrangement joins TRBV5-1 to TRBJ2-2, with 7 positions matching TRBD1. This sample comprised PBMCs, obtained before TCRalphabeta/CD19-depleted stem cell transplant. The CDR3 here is CASSYRGGGELFF. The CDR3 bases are TGCGCCAGCAGCTACAGGGGTGGCGGGGAGCTGTTTTTT.